This T cell receptor (beta chain) was captured by sequencing in a study of Ad26.COV2.S vaccination and SARS-CoV-2 variants. Study information: Recipients of Ad26.COV2.S got it intramuscularly, once or twice 56 days apart. Study results and limitations: From the TCR breadth and depth analyses, total T cell responses may have been underestimated. While placebo recipients had lower spike-specific TCR breadth, vaccine recipients had more. Vaccine and placebo groups showed comparable non-spike TCR breadth.

As for treatment: roughly 18 received Ad26.COV2.S at low or high dose, single or two shots; roughly five received placebo; per-sample allocation not given. Samples were taken on day 63 after the first vaccine or placebo injection. TCRdb's copy holds only in-frame clones and misses some; the assay was immunoSEQ multiplex PCR. In the table there are fewer than 400,000 clones, just under 85% of which are singletons. With regard to this clone: Its antigen is not known.

The length of the CDR3 is 20 residues. The J segment lost 0 bases and the V segment lost 6 bases, leaving 17 bases of the junction unmatched. CDR1 is MDHEN and CDR2 is SYDVKM in the germline V gene. This TCR was recovered from a person between 18 and 65 years old who received the Ad26.COV2.S COVID-19 vaccine or a placebo. The chain links TRBV28 to TRBJ1-5; 10 positions agree with TRBD1. The sample was peripheral blood, taken in a trial of Ad26.COV2.S vaccine versus placebo. The CDR3 loop reads CASSRSPLRTGGFSNQPQHF. CDR3 nucleotide sequence: TGTGCCAGCAGCCGATCCCCACTACGGACAGGGGGATTTAGCAATCAGCCCCAGCATTTT.